The rows below give T cell receptor beta chains drawn from one sample of a study of CD4 T cells in relation to SARS-CoV-2 and coronaviruses. No antigens are known for them. TCRdb's table, derived via immunoSEQ multiplex PCR, lists solely in-frame clones and lacks some. The sample records approximately 43,000 clones, approximately 80% being singletons. The sample taken for sequencing was naive CD4+ T cells from PBMCs, cultured in vitro. The receptors originated from an adult with COVID-19. CDR3s include the opening cysteine and the closing phenylalanine or tryptophan. D genes are given only for firm matches. Rows give clone size only sometimes, using once, few, many, or a class for an expanded clone.

J gene	clone size	D gene	V gene	CDR3 protein	CDR3 DNA
TRBJ1-5	.	.	TRBV6-6	CASSYSAQGDQPQHF	TGTGCCAGCAGTTACTCGGCACAGGGCGATCAGCCCCAGCATTTT
TRBJ1-5	few	TRBD1	TRBV5-1	CASSPGGQTYSNQPQHF	TGCGCCAGCAGCCCTGGGGGACAGACCTATAGCAATCAGCCCCAGCATTTT
TRBJ2-5	.	.	TRBV18	CASSPPESPGETQYF	TGTGCCAGCTCACCGCCTGAATCCCCGGGAGAGACCCAGTACTTC
TRBJ2-7	.	TRBD2	TRBV28	CASFARGRQLREQYF	TGTGCCAGCTTCGCACGCGGGAGACAACTACGCGAGCAGTACTTC
TRBJ2-1	.	.	TRBV5-4	CASSFKIAEANEQFF	TGTGCCAGCAGCTTTAAAATAGCGGAGGCCAATGAGCAGTTCTTC
TRBJ2-1	.	.	TRBV2	CASRPYNEQFF	TGTGCCAGCAGACCGTACAATGAGCAGTTCTTC
TRBJ2-7	few	TRBD2	TRBV5-1	CASRPTLAGGEQYF	TGCGCCAGCAGGCCAACCTTGGCGGGAGGCGAGCAGTACTTC
TRBJ2-7	.	TRBD2	TRBV28	CASSSGTSVYEQYF	TGTGCCAGCAGTTCCGGGACTAGTGTTTACGAGCAGTACTTC
TRBJ2-1	.	.	TRBV3-1/TRBV3-2	CASSLVNEQFF	TGTGCCAGCAGCCTTGTCAATGAGCAGTTCTTC
TRBJ1-5	few	.	TRBV4-1	CASSQEAAFGNQPQHF	TGCGCCAGCAGCCAAGAAGCAGCCTTTGGCAATCAGCCCCAGCATTTT
TRBJ1-1	.	.	TRBV2	CASRRNTEAFF	TGTGCCAGCAGGAGGAACACTGAAGCTTTCTTT
TRBJ1-1	.	.	TRBV30	CAWTRGTNTEAFF	TGTGCCTGGACAAGGGGGACGAACACTGAAGCTTTCTTT
TRBJ2-1	.	.	TRBV5-5	CASSLGAGPSYNEQFF	TGTGCCAGCAGCTTGGGGGCTGGGCCCTCCTACAATGAGCAGTTCTTC
TRBJ2-7	.	.	TRBV20-1	CSARGNEQYF	TGCAGTGCTAGGGGGAACGAGCAGTACTTC
TRBJ2-2	.	TRBD2	TRBV7-6	CASSKEGLAGERELFF	TGTGCCAGCAGCAAGGAAGGACTAGCGGGAGAAAGGGAGCTGTTTTTT
TRBJ2-5	once	TRBD2	TRBV3-1/TRBV3-2	CASSQNIRTSGRGQWETQYF	TGTGCCAGCAGCCAAAATATCCGGACTAGCGGGAGAGGGCAGTGGGAGACCCAGTACTTC
TRBJ2-2	few	TRBD2	TRBV19	CASSNGREPGELFF	TGTGCCAGTAGTAACGGGCGGGAGCCCGGGGAGCTGTTTTTT
TRBJ2-1	.	.	TRBV27	CATQADLVGHEQFF	TGTGCCACCCAGGCGGACCTCGTAGGACATGAGCAGTTCTTC
TRBJ2-1	.	TRBD1	TRBV14	CASSPSGLGQVF	TGTGCCAGCAGCCCGTCCGGGCTAGGACAGGTCTTC
TRBJ2-3	.	.	TRBV5-1	CASSAGHGRTDTQYF	TGCGCCAGCTCCGCGGGACACGGGCGCACAGATACGCAGTATTTT
TRBJ2-1	.	TRBD2	TRBV11-2	CASSLVVSGGPNEQFF	TGTGCCAGCAGCTTAGTCGTCTCGGGAGGGCCGAATGAGCAGTTCTTC
TRBJ1-4	.	.	TRBV7-8	CASSLIGGAANEKLFF	TGTGCCAGCAGCTTGATCGGGGGCGCGGCTAATGAAAAACTGTTTTTT
TRBJ2-3	.	.	TRBV4-1	CASSHPLDTQYF	TGCGCCAGCAGCCACCCGTTGGATACGCAGTATTTT
TRBJ1-5	.	TRBD1	TRBV7-9	CASSFVLGQGNQPQHF	TGTGCCAGCAGCTTCGTCTTAGGACAGGGGAATCAGCCCCAGCATTTT
TRBJ2-2	.	.	TRBV5-1	CASSLLSGSGELFF	TGCGCCAGCAGCTTGCTGTCGGGGTCCGGGGAGCTGTTTTTT
TRBJ2-2	.	.	TRBV7-3	CASSFTGRTGELFF	TGTGCCAGCAGCTTTACCGGACGGACCGGGGAGCTGTTTTTT
TRBJ1-1	.	TRBD1	TRBV28	CASSPGQGAIYTEAFF	TGTGCCAGCAGTCCAGGACAGGGGGCGATTTACACTGAAGCTTTCTTT
TRBJ1-5	.	TRBD1	TRBV5-5	CASSLFDRGDNQPQHF	TGTGCCAGCAGCTTGTTTGACAGGGGTGACAATCAGCCCCAGCATTTT
TRBJ1-6	.	.	TRBV15	CATSRVGNSPLHF	TGTGCCACCAGCAGAGTGGGGAATTCACCCCTCCACTTT
TRBJ1-5	.	.	TRBV28	CASSSNSRRSLGNQPQHF	TGTGCCAGCAGTTCCAATTCTCGCAGGTCTTTAGGCAATCAGCCCCAGCATTTT
TRBJ2-1	.	TRBD2	TRBV5-1	CASSLLAGSYNEQFF	TGCGCCAGCAGCTTACTAGCGGGATCCTACAATGAGCAGTTCTTC
TRBJ2-7	once	.	TRBV6-6	CASRTQGAGEQYF	TGTGCCAGCAGAACCCAAGGGGCGGGCGAGCAGTACTTC
TRBJ1-4	.	.	TRBV7-9	CASSPSGALGEKLFF	TGTGCCAGCAGCCCCTCAGGGGCTTTAGGCGAAAAACTGTTTTTT
TRBJ1-2	.	TRBD1	TRBV11-3	CASSLVYRGGGYTF	TGTGCCAGCAGCTTAGTTTACAGGGGCGGAGGCTACACCTTC
TRBJ2-5	.	TRBD1	TRBV18	CASSPDRGRQTQYF	TGTGCCAGCTCACCTGACAGGGGCCGACAGACCCAGTACTTC
TRBJ1-5	.	.	TRBV7-9	CASSLDGSSNQPQHF	TGTGCCAGCAGCTTAGATGGCAGTAGCAATCAGCCCCAGCATTTT
TRBJ2-7	.	.	TRBV28	CASSSGDYEQYF	TGTGCCAGCAGTTCCGGGGACTACGAGCAGTACTTC
TRBJ1-1	.	.	TRBV18	CASSPSAGTEAFF	TGTGCCAGCTCACCATCCGCAGGCACTGAAGCTTTCTTT
TRBJ2-1	.	.	TRBV5-4	CASSFPGPSTEQFF	TGTGCCAGCAGCTTCCCGGGACCCAGCACGGAGCAGTTCTTC
TRBJ2-1	once	TRBD2	TRBV7-2	CASSLATSGSLYNEQFF	TGTGCCAGCAGCTTAGCGACTAGCGGGAGCCTCTACAATGAGCAGTTCTTC
TRBJ1-2	.	.	TRBV21-1	CASTCQTVAGYGYTF	TGTGCCAGCACCTGCCAGACGGTAGCGGGCTATGGCTACACCTTC
TRBJ1-6	.	TRBD1	TRBV3-1/TRBV3-2	CASSPSDRGITSPLHF	TGTGCCAGCAGCCCCTCGGACAGGGGGATCACATCACCCCTCCACTTT
TRBJ2-2	.	.	TRBV5-1	CASSLTGYTGELFF	TGCGCCAGCAGTCTCACGGGGTACACCGGGGAGCTGTTTTTT
TRBJ2-1	.	.	TRBV14	CASSQDRPSSYNEQFF	TGTGCCAGCAGCCAAGATAGGCCAAGCTCCTACAATGAGCAGTTCTTC
TRBJ2-7	.	.	TRBV27	CASSLAGEQYF	TGTGCCAGCAGTTTAGCGGGCGAGCAGTACTTC
TRBJ2-5	once	TRBD2	TRBV5-8	CASSLGTSVETQYF	TGTGCCAGCAGCTTGGGTACTAGCGTGGAGACCCAGTACTTC
TRBJ2-7	.	.	TRBV9	CASSVAQGRSETYEQYF	TGTGCCAGCAGCGTAGCTCAAGGGCGGTCTGAGACCTACGAGCAGTACTTC
TRBJ2-2	.	.	TRBV5-1	CASSLRENTGELFF	TGCGCCAGCAGCTTAAGGGAGAACACCGGGGAGCTGTTTTTT
TRBJ1-6	.	TRBD1	TRBV7-2	CASSHGEGANSPLHF	TGTGCCAGCAGCCACGGGGAGGGGGCTAATTCACCCCTCCACTTT
TRBJ2-1	.	.	TRBV7-9	CASSSRDRSYNEQFF	TGTGCCAGCAGCTCCAGAGACAGGTCCTACAATGAGCAGTTCTTC
TRBJ2-1	.	.	TRBV6-5	CASSKRVDPRAFF	TGTGCCAGCAGTAAACGTGTTGACCCCAGGGCGTTCTTC